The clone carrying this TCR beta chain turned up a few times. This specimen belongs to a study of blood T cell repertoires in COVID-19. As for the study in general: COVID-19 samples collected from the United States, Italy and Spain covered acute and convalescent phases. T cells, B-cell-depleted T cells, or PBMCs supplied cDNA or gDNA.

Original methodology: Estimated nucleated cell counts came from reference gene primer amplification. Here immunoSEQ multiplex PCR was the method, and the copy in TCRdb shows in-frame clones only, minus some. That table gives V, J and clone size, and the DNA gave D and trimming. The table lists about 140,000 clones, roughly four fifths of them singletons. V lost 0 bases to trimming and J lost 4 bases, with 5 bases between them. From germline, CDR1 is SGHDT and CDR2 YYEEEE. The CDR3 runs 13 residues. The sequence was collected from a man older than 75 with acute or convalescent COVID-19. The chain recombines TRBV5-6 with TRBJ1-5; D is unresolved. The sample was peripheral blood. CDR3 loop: CASSLGQNQPQHF. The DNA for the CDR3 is TGTGCCAGCAGCTTGGGTCAGAATCAGCCCCAGCATTTT.